These 24 T cell receptor beta chains came from one sample sequenced in a study of early stage breast cancer tumors. The protocol was immunoSEQ multiplex PCR, while the TCRdb copy is restricted to in-frame clones and leaves out a portion. The sample has approximately 3,600 clones, just under 70% seen once. The sequencing sample was made of breast tumor tissue. These receptor sequences come from a person aged 40 to 49 with breast cancer.

By sample share, this clone is medium-sized. This rearrangement joins TRBV6-5 to TRBJ2-5; TRBD2 matches at 7 bases. The CDR3 has 16 residues. Germline trimming cut 2 bases from V and 1 base from J; bases unmatched to any gene: 7. Germline CDR1 is MNHEY and CDR2 is SVGAGI. The CDR3 bases are TGTGCCAGCAGTTACCAACCGAGGACTAGCCAAGAGACCCAGTACTTC. It codes for CASSYQPRTSQETQYF.

J is TRBJ2-3 and V is TRBV4-2; the match to TRBD2 covers 7 bases. This CDR3 is 17 amino acids long. In germline, CDR1 is LGHNA, CDR2 YNFKEQ. V shed 0 bases and J 5 bases; nucleotides not matched to a gene: 11. This chain's CDR3 is CASSQELWEAGKDTQYF. The CDR3 nucleotides read TGTGCCAGCAGCCAAGAGCTTTGGGAAGCGGGGAAAGATACGCAGTATTTT.

This sequence joins TRBV6-1 and TRBJ2-7; 13 bases agree with TRBD2. Germline V gene sequence: CDR1 MNHNS, CDR2 SASEGT. The CDR3 runs 15 residues. V dropped 4 bases and J dropped 6; count of bases not matched to a gene: 6. CDR3 in amino acids: CASSGGLAGAGEQYF. Here the CDR3 DNA reads TGTGCCAGCAGTGGTGGACTAGCGGGAGCAGGCGAGCAGTACTTC.

In nucleotides, the CDR3 is TGTGCCTGGAACCGTTCTGGTCGGAAGGTTGAGCAGTTCTTC. This gives the protein CAWNRSGRKVEQFF. This chain joins TRBV30 and TRBJ2-1; no firm D call. The CDR3 spans 14 residues. V lost 4 bases and J lost 9, with 19 bases in between. Germline V gene data show CDR1 as GTSNPN and CDR2 as SVGIG (reference sequence).

The rearrangement joins TRBV4-2 to TRBJ2-1; TRBD2 is a possible D gene (5 bases). The CDR3 has 16 amino acids. Trimming cost V 0 bases and J 6 bases, with 15 bases left between them. The V gene's germline CDR1 is LGHNA and CDR2 YNFKEQ. The CDR3 sequence: CASSQDGVGSANEQFF. The CDR3 region has the DNA TGTGCCAGCAGCCAAGACGGGGTAGGTAGCGCCAATGAGCAGTTCTTC.

The chain links TRBV29-1 to TRBJ1-1, with TRBD1 identical over 10 bases. Looked up from germline, CDR1 is SQVTM and CDR2 is ANQGSEA. CDR3 length: 16 residues. The J segment lost 6 bases and the V segment lost 2 bases, leaving 12 bases of the junction unmatched. CDR3 loop: CSVEFRDRGPRAEAFF. For the CDR3, the DNA is TGCAGCGTTGAATTCCGGGACAGGGGTCCGCGGGCTGAAGCTTTCTTT.

This CDR3 reads CASNLIIWNEQFF. The CDR3 DNA follows: TGTGCCAGCAATTTGATCATCTGGAATGAGCAGTTCTTC. The chain combines TRBV2 with TRBJ2-1, with D uncertain. Germline CDR1 reads SNHLY; CDR2 reads FYNNEI. This CDR3 is 13 amino acids long. Trimming removed 7 bases at V and 7 bases at J, with 14 bases between.

This rearrangement joins TRBV19 to TRBJ1-4; 9 bases line up with TRBD1. The trim removed 6 bases at V and 7 bases at J, leaving 18 bases unmatched. The CDR3 is 18 residues long. Germline lookup yields CDR1 LNHDA and CDR2 SQIVND (reference sequence). The CDR3 reads CASSEDRGIIGEAEKLFF. CDR3 nucleotide sequence: TGTGCCAGTAGCGAGGACAGGGGTATAATCGGGGAGGCTGAAAAACTGTTTTTT.

This clone was counted a few times. The gene calls are TRBV25-1 and TRBJ2-1, with 7 positions matching TRBD2. This CDR3 is built from 13 residues. The V and J ends lost 2 bases and 9 bases, in that order; junction bases with no gene match: 4. Germline CDR1 MGHDK, CDR2 SYGVNS. This CDR3 reads CASSEREVGEQFF. DNA of the CDR3: TGTGCCAGCAGTGAACGGGAGGTTGGTGAGCAGTTCTTC.

The chain uses TRBV5-1 and TRBJ1-2, with 7 nucleotides matching TRBD1. This CDR3 has 14 amino acids. Germline lookup yields CDR1 SGHRS and CDR2 YFSETQ. V dropped 0 bases and J dropped 8; count of bases not matched to a gene: 7. DNA for the CDR3: TGCGCCAGCAGCTTGGAGGGGGCACTTAGGGGCTACACCTTC. It yields the protein CASSLEGALRGYTF.

The chain couples TRBV6-4 to TRBJ2-1, with 11 bases fitting TRBD2. Germline V gene sequence: CDR1 MRHNA, CDR2 SNTAGT. J was trimmed by 9 bases and V by 6 bases; bases with no gene match: 10. The CDR3 spans 15 residues. The CDR3 region is CASSRGTSGLGEQFF. Written as DNA, the CDR3 is TGTGCCAGCAGCCGAGGGACTAGCGGTTTAGGTGAGCAGTTCTTC.

There are a few counts of this clone. The CDR3 protein is CASSLGYSEGQPQHF. The CDR3 DNA reads as TGTGCCAGCAGCTTGGGGTATTCAGAGGGTCAGCCCCAGCATTTT. This chain connects TRBV7-2 to TRBJ1-5; no firm D call. Germline CDR1 reads SGHTA; CDR2 reads FQGNSA. V was cut by 3 bases and J by 6 bases, with 15 bases left in between. CDR3 length: 15 residues.

This sequence joins TRBV28 and TRBJ2-7; TRBD1 agrees at 8 bases. Germline CDR1 MDHEN, CDR2 SYDVKM. V was clipped by 9 bases and J by 3 bases; unmatched bases: 7. The length of the CDR3 is 13 residues. The CDR3 loop is CASRGQGHYEQYF. The CDR3 DNA follows: TGTGCCAGTAGAGGACAGGGCCACTACGAGCAGTACTTC.

The chain has TRBV11-1 and TRBJ2-5, with D uncertain. CDR3 length: 14 amino acids. The germline gives CDR1 SGHAT, CDR2 FQDESV (reference sequence). V was trimmed by 1 base and J by 2 bases, leaving 8 bases between them. This CDR3 reads CASSLVDLQETQYF. The DNA of the CDR3 is TGTGCCAGCAGCTTAGTTGACCTACAAGAGACCCAGTACTTC. The full variable domain, in which reference TRBV11-1 and TRBJ2-5 provide the parts outside the CDR3, is EAEVAQSPRYKITEKSQAVAFWCDPISGHATLYWYRQILGQGPELLVQFQDESVVDDSQLPKDRFSAERLKGVDSTLKIQPAELGDSAMYLCASSLVDLQETQYFGPGTRLLVL.

The rearrangement joins TRBV7-2 to TRBJ2-7; the match to TRBD1 covers 7 bases. This CDR3 region has 16 residues. Germline CDR1 SGHTA, CDR2 FQGNSA. The trim removed 1 base at V and 3 bases at J, leaving 9 bases unmatched. CDR3: CASSLVGGSLNYEQYF. CDR3 DNA sequence: TGTGCCAGCAGCTTAGTAGGGGGCTCGCTCAACTACGAGCAGTACTTC.

In its sample, this clone was seen once. The chain employs TRBV19 and TRBJ2-2; D not certain. The CDR3 length is 15 residues. V dropped 4 bases and J dropped 1 base, with 10 bases sitting between them. In germline, CDR1 is LNHDA, CDR2 SQIVND (reference sequence). The CDR3 DNA reads TGTGCCAGTAGTACCACCCACAGGAACACCGGGGAGCTGTTTTTT. Its protein product is CASSTTHRNTGELFF.

CDR3 region: CASSPGSYGYTF. The DNA of the CDR3 is TGTGCCAGTAGTCCTGGATCCTATGGCTACACCTTC. V usage is TRBV19 and J usage is TRBJ1-2; D is unclear. Germline assignment: CDR1 LNHDA and CDR2 SQIVND (reference sequence). V was trimmed by 5 bases and J by 4 bases, leaving 8 bases between them. The CDR3 is made up of 12 amino acids.

The J gene is TRBJ2-5, the V gene TRBV6-1; D is perhaps TRBD2 (6 bases). Germline V gene sequence: CDR1 MNHNS, CDR2 SASEGT. The ends were cut back, 2 bases at V and 2 bases at J, with 15 bases in the middle. This CDR3 spans 16 amino acids. The CDR3 DNA sequence: TGTGCCAGCAGTGAATTGAGATTTGGAGGGCAAGAGACCCAGTACTTC. Its protein product is CASSELRFGGQETQYF.

The chain combines TRBV5-1 with TRBJ1-2, with 9 bases that match TRBD1. The CDR3 totals 15 residues. V lost 4 bases to trimming and J lost 4 bases; unmatched junction nucleotides: 8. Germline CDR1 SGHRS, CDR2 YFSETQ. The CDR3 nucleotides read TGCGCCAGCAGCGCAACAGGGGGCGAGATCTATGGCTACACCTTC. This sequence encodes CASSATGGEIYGYTF.

This clone was seen once. J is TRBJ2-7 and V is TRBV6-5, with a tentative D call TRBD1 (5 bases). CDR3 length: 13 amino acids. Trimming shortened V by 5 bases and J by 0 bases, and 8 bases separated the two germline ends. Germline assignment: CDR1 MNHEY and CDR2 SVGAGI. The CDR3 DNA follows: TGTGCCAGCAGTACAGGATTCTCCTACGAGCAGTACTTC. As protein: CASSTGFSYEQYF.

This clone has a single count. This chain uses TRBV5-4 with TRBJ2-5; 15 nucleotides agree with TRBD2. The J segment lost 4 bases and the V segment lost 4 bases, leaving 5 bases of the junction unmatched. This CDR3 region has 16 residues. Germline CDR1 reads SGHNT; CDR2 reads YYREEE (reference sequence). CDR3 sequence (DNA): TGTGCCAGCAGCCAGGGACTAGCGGGAGGTCCAGAGACCCAGTACTTC. The encoded protein is CASSQGLAGGPETQYF.

The chain has TRBV30 and TRBJ2-1, with D tentatively TRBD2 (5 bases). Germline CDR1 reads GTSNPN; CDR2 reads SVGIG (reference sequence). The germline V and J ends were trimmed by 5 bases and 7 bases, with 12 bases remaining between them. The CDR3 has 12 amino acids. The CDR3 spells CAWGFRLNEQFF. The DNA of the CDR3 is TGTGCCTGGGGTTTTAGACTAAATGAGCAGTTCTTC. The full variable domain, rest sourced from reference TRBV30 and TRBJ2-1, is SQTIHQWPATLVQPVGSPLSLECTVEGTSNPNLYWYRQAAGRGLQLLFYSVGIGQISSEVPQNLSASRPQDRQFILSSKKLLLSDSGFYLCAWGFRLNEQFFGPGTRLTVL.

This sequence joins TRBV30 and TRBJ2-1; 9 bases agree with TRBD2. CDR1 GTSNPN and CDR2 SVGIG come from the germline V gene (reference sequence). The junction had 20 bases not matched to a gene; V was cut back by 1 base and J by 4 bases. The CDR3 is 20 amino acids. The CDR3 here is CAWSALSGLAKQKSYNEQFF. CDR3 nucleotide sequence: TGTGCCTGGAGTGCACTATCGGGACTAGCCAAGCAGAAGTCATACAATGAGCAGTTCTTC.

The rearrangement joins TRBV7-9 to TRBJ1-2; 10 bases agree with TRBD1. The CDR3 is made up of 17 amino acids. The junction had 11 bases not matched to a gene; V was cut back by 4 bases and J by 3 bases. Germline V gives CDR1 SEHNR, CDR2 FQNEAQ (reference sequence). The CDR3 region has the DNA TGTGCCAGCAGCTCGGCGGGACAGGGGCCCCGCGACTATGGCTACACCTTC. Residues: CASSSAGQGPRDYGYTF.